Each of the 29 T cell receptor beta chains below was sequenced from the same sample in a study of blood T cell repertoires in COVID-19. Sequencing used immunoSEQ multiplex PCR; TCRdb keeps in-frame clones, though not all of them. The sample has under 300,000 clones, roughly 80% seen once. Sequenced material: peripheral blood. These receptors came from a woman aged 55-70 years with active or convalescent COVID-19.

The chain carries TRBV3-1 (or the pseudogene TRBV3-2) and TRBJ1-2; D is perhaps TRBD1 (5 bases). Germline lookup yields CDR1 LGHDT and CDR2 YNNKEL (reference sequence). This CDR3 has 13 residues. The V end was cut by 4 bases, the J end by 8 bases, with 14 bases between. CDR3 amino acids: CASSLKTGGGYTF. In nucleotides, the CDR3 is TGTGCCAGCAGCCTAAAAACCGGGGGGGGCTACACCTTC.

This chain links TRBV19 with TRBJ1-5; no clear D. The CDR3 runs to 14 residues. In germline, CDR1 is LNHDA, CDR2 SQIVND (reference sequence). The V end was cut by 4 bases, the J end by 5 bases, with 12 bases between. CDR3 sequence: CASSTGLRDQPQHF. The CDR3, as DNA: TGTGCCAGTAGTACTGGGCTGAGGGATCAGCCCCAGCATTTT. Variable domain in full (rest from reference TRBV19 and TRBJ1-5): DGGITQSPKYLFRKEGQNVTLSCEQNLNHDAMYWYRQDPGQGLRLIYYSQIVNDFQKGDIAEGYSVSREKKESFPLTVTSAQKNPTAFYLCASSTGLRDQPQHFGDGTRLSIL.

The V gene is TRBV7-9, the J gene TRBJ2-7, with TRBD1 as a possible D gene (7 bases). Trimming removed 5 bases from V and 4 bases from J, with 18 bases in between. The CDR3 is 15 amino acids. Per the germline V gene, CDR1 is SEHNR and CDR2 is FQNEAQ (reference sequence). CDR3 in amino acids: CASSLDGTAGYEQYF. CDR3 sequence (DNA): TGTGCCAGCAGCCTCGACGGGACAGCGGGTTACGAGCAGTACTTC.

The chain is built from TRBV4-1 and TRBJ1-5; 8 nucleotides match TRBD1. Germline V gives CDR1 MGHRA, CDR2 YSYEKL. CDR3 length: 14 residues. The V and J ends lost 5 bases and 5 bases, in that order; junction bases with no gene match: 5. CDR3 coding DNA: TGCGCCAGCAGCTGGACAGGGTCCGATCAGCCCCAGCATTTT. This sequence encodes CASSWTGSDQPQHF.

The chain employs TRBV2 and TRBJ1-2, with D unclear. The V gene's germline CDR1 is SNHLY and CDR2 FYNNEI. Trimming cost V 6 bases and J 2 bases, with 7 bases left between them. The CDR3 extends over 12 amino acids. This CDR3 reads CASREINYGYTF. For the CDR3, the DNA is TGTGCCAGCAGAGAGATAAACTATGGCTACACCTTC.

The rearrangement joins TRBV28 to TRBJ1-5; 10 positions match TRBD1. This CDR3 region has 16 residues. Germline CDR1 reads MDHEN; CDR2 reads SYDVKM. V was pared by 5 bases and J by 6 bases, with 10 bases of the junction left unmatched. The DNA for the CDR3 is TGTGCCAGCAGTCCCCCCGGGGGGGACAGGGGTCAGCCCCAGCATTTT. Translating gives CASSPPGGDRGQPQHF.

This clone was recorded only once. The gene calls are TRBV5-4 and TRBJ2-7, with TRBD1 matching 7 bases. The CDR3 sequence is 16 residues long. Germline assignment: CDR1 SGHNT and CDR2 YYREEE (reference sequence). V was pared by 4 bases and J by 0 bases, with 10 bases of the junction left unmatched. This chain's CDR3 is CASSTGTARSSYEQYF. DNA for the CDR3: TGTGCCAGCAGCACTGGGACAGCAAGGAGCTCCTACGAGCAGTACTTC. The whole variable domain, remainder taken from reference TRBV5-4 and TRBJ2-7, is ETGVTQSPTHLIKTRGQQVTLRCSSQSGHNTVSWYQQALGQGPQFIFQYYREEENGRGNFPPRFSGLQFPNYSSELNVNALELDDSALYLCASSTGTARSSYEQYFGPGTRLTVT.

The V gene is TRBV7-2, the J gene TRBJ2-2; TRBD2 matches 7 bases. The CDR3 contains 15 residues. V shed 5 bases, J shed 3 bases, and the junction held 6 bases outside the gene matches. Germline-derived CDR1 and CDR2 are SGHTA and FQGNSA. The CDR3 here is CASSDTGGYTGELFF. The DNA for the CDR3 is TGTGCCAGCAGCGACACGGGGGGTTACACCGGGGAGCTGTTTTTT.

The rearrangement uses TRBV5-1 and TRBJ2-3, with D possibly being TRBD2 (5 bases). Trimming stripped 5 bases from V and 6 bases from J, with 13 bases between. The CDR3 runs to 13 residues. CDR1 SGHRS and CDR2 YFSETQ come from the germline V gene. CDR3 DNA sequence: TGCGCCAGCAGTGAGCCCCGGAGGGATACGCAGTATTTT. Its protein is CASSEPRRDTQYF.

The V gene is TRBV29-1, the J gene TRBJ2-5; the D gene is possibly TRBD2 (5 bases). The CDR3 is made up of 13 amino acids. The germline V gene has CDR1 SQVTM and CDR2 ANQGSEA. Between the trimmed V and J ends, which lost 6 bases and 1 base, there was a span of 12 bases. CDR3 sequence (DNA): TGCAGCGTCGCCGCTAGCAGCCAAGAGACCCAGTACTTC. Protein: CSVAASSQETQYF.

The CDR3: CASSSETGGQNRSGANVLTF. The CDR3 DNA reads TGTGCCAGCAGTTCCGAAACAGGGGGCCAAAACCGCTCTGGGGCCAACGTCCTGACTTTC. The chain uses TRBV27 and TRBJ2-6, with 9 bases matching TRBD1. This CDR3 contains 20 residues. CDR1 is MNHEY, CDR2 SMNVEV, per germline (reference sequence). J was trimmed by 0 bases and V by 4 bases; bases with no gene match: 13.

The chain is built from TRBV12-5 and TRBJ2-2; 7 positions agree with TRBD1. The CDR3 is made up of 16 amino acids. CDR1 and CDR2 (germline): LGHNT, FRNRAP. After removal of 2 bases from V and 2 bases from J, the junction contained 5 bases not matched to a gene. The CDR3 sequence: CASGLWTGLNTGELFF. CDR3 sequence (DNA): TGTGCTAGTGGTTTGTGGACAGGCCTCAACACCGGGGAGCTGTTTTTT.

Only one count was recorded for this clone. The CDR3 DNA sequence: TGTGCCAGCAGTGTTGAGAGCGGGGGGACAGATACGCAGTATTTT. Its translation: CASSVESGGTDTQYF. V is TRBV2 and J is TRBJ2-3; 9 bases fit TRBD2. Trimming cost V 4 bases and J 3 bases; bases outside gene matches: 5. CDR3 length equals 15 residues. Germline V gene sequence: CDR1 SNHLY, CDR2 FYNNEI.

The chain links TRBV2 to TRBJ1-6, with 8 bases fitting TRBD1. CDR1 and CDR2 from the germline V gene are SNHLY and FYNNEI. Losses at the gene ends were 6 bases for V and 10 bases for J; bases not matched to a gene: 8. CDR3 length: 14 amino acids. The CDR3 sequence: CASSQQGGQSPLHF. Here the CDR3 DNA reads TGTGCCAGCAGCCAACAGGGGGGACAGTCACCCCTCCACTTT.

The chain links TRBV7-3 to TRBJ2-5, with D perhaps TRBD1 (5 bases). The germline V gene encodes CDR1 SGHTA and CDR2 FQGTGA. The CDR3 loop spans 15 amino acids. V was shortened by 0 bases and J by 5 bases, with 13 bases between the two germline ends. As DNA, the CDR3 is TGTGCCAGCAGCTTAACTGACAGCCAGCTGGAGACCCAGTACTTC. It is translated as CASSLTDSQLETQYF.

The gene calls are TRBV7-9 and TRBJ1-2; D is unresolved. Trimming removed 3 bases from V and 8 bases from J, with 10 bases in between. The CDR3 consists of 12 residues. Germline assignment: CDR1 SEHNR and CDR2 FQNEAQ (reference sequence). The CDR3 region is CASSFTEGGYTF. Written as DNA, the CDR3 is TGTGCCAGCAGCTTTACGGAGGGCGGCTACACCTTC.

This chain uses TRBV6-6 with TRBJ1-6; no clear D gene. CDR1 is MNHNY and CDR2 is SVGAGI in the germline V gene (reference sequence). CDR3 length: 14 residues. The V and J ends lost 2 bases and 7 bases respectively, with 9 bases between them. The CDR3 loop is CASSYGGGNSPLHF. DNA for the CDR3: TGTGCCAGCAGTTACGGTGGCGGGAATTCACCCCTCCACTTT.

The chain is built from TRBV6-5 and TRBJ1-6, with D hard to call. CDR3 length: 13 amino acids. Germline V gene data show CDR1 as MNHEY and CDR2 as SVGAGI. Trimming removed 6 bases from V and 9 bases from J, with 12 bases in between. DNA of the CDR3: TGTGCCAGCAGGGAGGGTTCTCTTTCACCCCTCCACTTT. This translates into CASREGSLSPLHF.

The chain is built from TRBV28 and TRBJ1-4, with D possibly TRBD1 on 5 matching bases. V lost 8 bases and J 7 bases, leaving 17 bases between the germline ends. The CDR3 spans 14 residues. CDR1 MDHEN and CDR2 SYDVKM come from the germline V gene. CDR3 DNA: TGTGCCAGCCAAACCGGGCCCGGGGGTGAAAAACTGTTTTTT. Residues: CASQTGPGGEKLFF.

Only one count was recorded for this clone. The J gene is TRBJ2-2, the V gene TRBV6-6; 11 nucleotides match TRBD2. The CDR3 length is 15 residues. The V gene end was trimmed by 6 bases and the J gene end by 7 bases; junction bases not matched to a gene: 7. CDR1 is MNHNY and CDR2 is SVGAGI in the germline V gene (reference sequence). The CDR3 DNA reads TGTGCCAGCAGCCTACTAGCGGGGGTGAACGGGGAGCTGTTTTTT. Translation: CASSLLAGVNGELFF.

This rearrangement joins TRBV27 to TRBJ2-5, with 10 bases that match TRBD1. Germline V CDR1 and CDR2: MNHEY, SMNVEV (reference sequence). The CDR3 contains 16 residues. J was trimmed by 4 bases and V by 5 bases; bases with no gene match: 10. The CDR3 reads CASSPGQGDLVETQYF. In nucleotides, the CDR3 is TGTGCCAGCAGTCCAGGACAGGGGGATCTTGTAGAGACCCAGTACTTC.

The chain combines TRBV28 with TRBJ2-3, with 7 bases that match TRBD2. The CDR3 has 15 residues. J gave up 0 bases and V 6 bases, and 6 bases lay outside the gene matches. Germline V gene lookup returns CDR1 MDHEN and CDR2 SYDVKM. The CDR3 region has the DNA TGTGCCAGCAGGGGAGCGGGGTCTAGCACAGATACGCAGTATTTT. This translates into CASRGAGSSTDTQYF.

J is TRBJ2-7 and V is TRBV9, with D unresolved. Germline CDR1 reads SGDLS; CDR2 reads YYNGEE. This CDR3 has 14 residues. V was clipped by 0 bases and J by 3 bases, with 10 bases between them. CDR3 sequence (DNA): TGTGCCAGCAGCGTAGCTCCTCTAGGCTACGAGCAGTACTTC. Encoded protein: CASSVAPLGYEQYF. Full variable domain (rest looked up from reference TRBV9 and TRBJ2-7): DSGVTQTPKHLITATGQRVTLRCSPRSGDLSVYWYQQSLDQGLQFLIQYYNGEERAKGNILERFSAQQFPDLHSELNLSSLELGDSALYFCASSVAPLGYEQYFGPGTRLTVT.

The V call is TRBV4-1, the J call TRBJ2-1; D may be TRBD2 (5 bases). With 0 bases removed from V and 5 bases from J, the gap between germline ends came to 11 bases. Germline V gene data show CDR1 as MGHRA and CDR2 as YSYEKL. The CDR3 sequence is 15 residues long. The CDR3 here is CASSQDLAGNNEQFF. The DNA of the CDR3 is TGCGCCAGCAGCCAAGATCTGGCGGGCAACAATGAGCAGTTCTTC.

The CDR3 bases are TGTGCCAGCAGTGAATACTCCCTCGGGCGGGGGGGCAATGAGCAGTTCTTC. Translated: CASSEYSLGRGGNEQFF. V usage is TRBV25-1 and J usage is TRBJ2-1; the match to TRBD2 covers 9 bases. CDR1 and CDR2 (germline): MGHDK, SYGVNS. CDR3 length equals 17 residues. With 0 bases clipped from V and 6 bases from J, the junction kept 9 bases outside the gene matches.

The rearrangement joins TRBV14 to TRBJ2-2; TRBD1 aligns across 9 bases. The CDR3 runs 16 residues. The V and J ends lost 6 bases and 3 bases, in that order; junction bases with no gene match: 8. The germline V gene has CDR1 SGHDN and CDR2 FVKESK. The chain's CDR3 is CASREGQGIYTGELFF. In DNA form, the CDR3 reads TGTGCCAGCAGAGAAGGACAGGGGATATACACCGGGGAGCTGTTTTTT.

This clone has only one observation. The chain links TRBV4-2 to TRBJ2-2, with 7 bases identical to TRBD2. Trimming removed 1 base from V and 6 bases from J; junction bases left unmatched: 8. Germline V CDR1 and CDR2: LGHNA, YNFKEQ. CDR3 size: 16 residues. CDR3 sequence: CASSQAGVREAGELFF. CDR3 DNA: TGTGCCAGCAGCCAAGCTGGGGTTCGGGAGGCCGGGGAGCTGTTTTTT.

J is TRBJ1-5 and V is TRBV4-1; 7 bases are shared with TRBD1. The CDR3 is 15 amino acids. In germline, CDR1 is MGHRA, CDR2 YSYEKL. V lost 4 bases, J lost 2 bases, and 5 bases stayed unmatched. CDR3: CASSRVTGGNQPQHF. The CDR3, as DNA: TGCGCCAGCAGCCGCGTCACAGGGGGCAATCAGCCCCAGCATTTT.

V gene TRBV12-5 combines with J gene TRBJ2-7, with a weak D call TRBD2 (6 bases). The CDR3 is 15 residues long. V lost 0 bases and J lost 3, with 12 bases in between. The V gene's germline CDR1 is LGHNT and CDR2 FRNRAP. CDR3 nucleotide sequence: TGTGCTAGTGGTTTGGTACTGGAGGGCTGCTACGAGCAGTACGTC. The encoded protein is CASGLVLEGCYEQYV.